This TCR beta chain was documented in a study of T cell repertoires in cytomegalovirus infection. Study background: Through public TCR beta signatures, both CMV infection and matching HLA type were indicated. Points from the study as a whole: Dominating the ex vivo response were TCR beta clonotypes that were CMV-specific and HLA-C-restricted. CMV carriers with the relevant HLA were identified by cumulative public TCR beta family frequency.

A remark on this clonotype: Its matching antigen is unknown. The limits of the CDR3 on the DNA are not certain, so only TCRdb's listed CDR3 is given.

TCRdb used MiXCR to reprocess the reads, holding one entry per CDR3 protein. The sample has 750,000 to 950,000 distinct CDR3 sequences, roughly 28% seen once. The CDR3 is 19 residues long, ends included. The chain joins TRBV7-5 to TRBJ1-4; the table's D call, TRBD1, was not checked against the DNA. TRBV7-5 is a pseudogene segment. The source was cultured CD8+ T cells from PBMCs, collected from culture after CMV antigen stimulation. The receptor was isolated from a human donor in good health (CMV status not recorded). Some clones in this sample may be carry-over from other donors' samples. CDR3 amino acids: CISVPEGWDRDATNEKLFF.